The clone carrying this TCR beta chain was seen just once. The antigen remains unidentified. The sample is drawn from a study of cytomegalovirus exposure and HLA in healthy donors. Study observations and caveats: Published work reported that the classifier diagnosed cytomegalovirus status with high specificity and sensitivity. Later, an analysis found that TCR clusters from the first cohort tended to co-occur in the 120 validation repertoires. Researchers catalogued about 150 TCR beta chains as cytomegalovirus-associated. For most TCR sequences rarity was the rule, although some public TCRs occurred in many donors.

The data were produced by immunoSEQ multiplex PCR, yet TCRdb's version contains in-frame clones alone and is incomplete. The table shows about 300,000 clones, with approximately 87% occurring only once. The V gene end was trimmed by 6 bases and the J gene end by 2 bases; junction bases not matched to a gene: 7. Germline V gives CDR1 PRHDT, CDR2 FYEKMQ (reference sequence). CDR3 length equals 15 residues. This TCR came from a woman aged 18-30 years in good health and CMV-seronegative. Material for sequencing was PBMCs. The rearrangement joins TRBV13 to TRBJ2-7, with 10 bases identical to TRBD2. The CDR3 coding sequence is TGTGCCAGCAGACCCGGGACTAGCGCTCCCTACGAGCAGTACTTC. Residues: CASRPGTSAPYEQYF. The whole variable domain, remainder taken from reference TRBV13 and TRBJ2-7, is AAGVIQSPRHLIKEKRETATLKCYPIPRHDTVYWYQQGPGQDPQFLISFYEKMQSDKGSIPDRFSAQQFSDYHSELNMSSLELGDSALYFCASRPGTSAPYEQYFGPGTRLTVT.